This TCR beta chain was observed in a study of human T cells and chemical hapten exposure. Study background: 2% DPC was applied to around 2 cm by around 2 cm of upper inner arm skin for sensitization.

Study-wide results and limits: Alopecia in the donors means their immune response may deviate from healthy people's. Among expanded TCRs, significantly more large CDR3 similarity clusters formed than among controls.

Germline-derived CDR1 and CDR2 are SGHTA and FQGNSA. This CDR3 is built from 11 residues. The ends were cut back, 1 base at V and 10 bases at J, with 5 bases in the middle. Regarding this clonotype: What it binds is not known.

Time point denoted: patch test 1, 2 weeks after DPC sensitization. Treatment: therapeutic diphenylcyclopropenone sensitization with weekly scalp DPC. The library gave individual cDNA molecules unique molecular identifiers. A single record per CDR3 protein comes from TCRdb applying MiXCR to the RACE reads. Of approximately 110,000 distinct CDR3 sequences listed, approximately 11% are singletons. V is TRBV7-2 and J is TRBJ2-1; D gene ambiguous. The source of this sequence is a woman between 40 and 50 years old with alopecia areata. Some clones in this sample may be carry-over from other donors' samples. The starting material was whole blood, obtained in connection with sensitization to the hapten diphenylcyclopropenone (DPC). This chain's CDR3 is CASSLVLEQFF. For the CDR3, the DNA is TGTGCCAGCAGCTTAGTGCTAGAGCAGTTCTTC.